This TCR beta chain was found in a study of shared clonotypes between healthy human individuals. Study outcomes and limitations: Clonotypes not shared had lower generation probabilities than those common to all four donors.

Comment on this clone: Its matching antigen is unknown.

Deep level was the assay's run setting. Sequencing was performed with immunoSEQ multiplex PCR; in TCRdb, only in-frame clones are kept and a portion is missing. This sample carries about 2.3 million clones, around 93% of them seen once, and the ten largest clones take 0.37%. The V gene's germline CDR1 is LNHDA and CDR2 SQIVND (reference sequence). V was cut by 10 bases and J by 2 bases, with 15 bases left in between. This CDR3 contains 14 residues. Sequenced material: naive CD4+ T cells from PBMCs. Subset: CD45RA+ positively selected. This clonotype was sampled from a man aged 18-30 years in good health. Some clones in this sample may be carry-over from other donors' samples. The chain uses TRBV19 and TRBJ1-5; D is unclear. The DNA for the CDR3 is TGTGCCACCGCGACGGTTGTTGGCAATCAGCCCCAGCATTTT. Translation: CATATVVGNQPQHF.